These T cell receptor beta chains were read from a single sample in a study of blood T cell repertoires in COVID-19. Repertoires were generated with immunoSEQ multiplex PCR, while TCRdb's copy carries only in-frame clones and drops some. The table has 150,000 to 200,000 clones, approximately 73% seen once. Input material: PBMCs or T cells enriched from blood (not recorded which). The receptors stem from a woman aged 45-60 years with acute COVID-19. CDR3s include the opening cysteine and the closing phenylalanine or tryptophan. The order of the fields is CDR3 protein, CDR3 DNA, J gene, V gene, clone size, D gene. D genes are given only for firm matches. The listing skips clone size in some rows; elsewhere it reads once, few, many or a size class.

CDR3aa: CASSPQGSYGYTF
CDR3nt: TGTGCCAGCAGCCCGCAAGGGAGCTATGGCTACACCTTC
j_gene: TRBJ1-2
v_gene: TRBV13
abundance: .
d_gene: .

CDR3aa: CASSQVSGANVLTF
CDR3nt: TGCGCCAGCAGCCAAGTATCTGGGGCCAACGTCCTGACTTTC
j_gene: TRBJ2-6
v_gene: TRBV4-3
abundance: .
d_gene: .

CDR3aa: CASSVGGISNQPQHF
CDR3nt: TGTGCCAGCAGCGTAGGCGGGATTAGCAATCAGCCCCAGCATTTT
j_gene: TRBJ1-5
v_gene: TRBV9
abundance: .
d_gene: .

CDR3aa: CASTLEVYSGNTIYF
CDR3nt: TGTGCCAGCACCTTGGAGGTCTACTCTGGAAACACCATATATTTT
j_gene: TRBJ1-3
v_gene: TRBV28
abundance: many
d_gene: .

CDR3aa: CASSQEGRPAGDYNEQFF
CDR3nt: TGCGCCAGCAGCCAAGAGGGACGGCCCGCGGGGGACTACAATGAGCAGTTCTTC
j_gene: TRBJ2-1
v_gene: TRBV4-1
abundance: .
d_gene: TRBD2

CDR3aa: CASRDSTGELFF
CDR3nt: TGTGCCAGCAGGGACTCCACCGGGGAGCTGTTTTTT
j_gene: TRBJ2-2
v_gene: TRBV9
abundance: .
d_gene: .

CDR3aa: CASSQEWGQRETQYF
CDR3nt: TGTGCCAGCAGCCAAGAATGGGGGCAGAGGGAGACCCAGTACTTC
j_gene: TRBJ2-5
v_gene: TRBV3-1/TRBV3-2
abundance: once
d_gene: .

CDR3aa: CASSYSRQGVSGYTF
CDR3nt: TGTGCCAGCAGTTACTCGAGACAGGGGGTGTCTGGCTACACCTTC
j_gene: TRBJ1-2
v_gene: TRBV6-5
abundance: .
d_gene: TRBD1

CDR3aa: CASRATGENTEAFF
CDR3nt: TGCGCCAGCAGGGCGACGGGTGAGAACACTGAAGCTTTCTTT
j_gene: TRBJ1-1
v_gene: TRBV5-1
abundance: .
d_gene: .

CDR3aa: CASSSLPAGGEKLFF
CDR3nt: TGTGCCAGCAGCTCTCTTCCGGCAGGTGGTGAAAAACTGTTTTTT
j_gene: TRBJ1-4
v_gene: TRBV27
abundance: .
d_gene: .

CDR3aa: CASSPQGVSGTEAFF
CDR3nt: TGTGCCAGCAGTCCGCAGGGGGTGTCGGGTACTGAAGCTTTCTTT
j_gene: TRBJ1-1
v_gene: TRBV27
abundance: .
d_gene: TRBD1

CDR3aa: CASSQGIPVTGINYGYTF
CDR3nt: TGTGCCAGCAGCCAAGGGATCCCCGTGACAGGGATTAACTATGGCTACACCTTC
j_gene: TRBJ1-2
v_gene: TRBV3-1/TRBV3-2
abundance: many
d_gene: TRBD1

CDR3aa: CASNTLAGSTDTQYF
CDR3nt: TGTGCCAGCAACACACTAGCGGGTAGCACAGATACGCAGTATTTT
j_gene: TRBJ2-3
v_gene: TRBV9
abundance: .
d_gene: TRBD2

CDR3aa: CASSLLAGAGNEQFF
CDR3nt: TGTGCCAGCAGCCTCCTAGCCGGGGCGGGGAATGAGCAGTTCTTC
j_gene: TRBJ2-1
v_gene: TRBV3-1/TRBV3-2
abundance: .
d_gene: .

CDR3aa: CASSERDSRNTIYF
CDR3nt: TGTGCCAGCAGTGAAAGGGACAGCAGAAACACCATATATTTT
j_gene: TRBJ1-3
v_gene: TRBV6-1
abundance: once
d_gene: TRBD1

CDR3aa: CASSQGTADTQYF
CDR3nt: TGTGCCAGCAGCCAAGGAACTGCGGATACGCAGTATTTT
j_gene: TRBJ2-3
v_gene: TRBV3-1/TRBV3-2
abundance: .
d_gene: .

CDR3aa: CASSQGRGQAYNEQFF
CDR3nt: TGTGCCAGCAGCCAAGGTCGAGGACAGGCCTACAATGAGCAGTTCTTC
j_gene: TRBJ2-1
v_gene: TRBV4-2
abundance: .
d_gene: TRBD1

CDR3aa: CASSPRLDFSLRYEQFF
CDR3nt: TGTGCCAGCTCACCACGATTAGACTTCTCCCTCCGTTATGAGCAGTTCTTC
j_gene: TRBJ2-1
v_gene: TRBV18
abundance: .
d_gene: .

CDR3aa: CSVDGGEGETTNEKLFF
CDR3nt: TGCAGCGTTGATGGAGGGGAGGGGGAAACGACTAATGAAAAACTGTTTTTT
j_gene: TRBJ1-4
v_gene: TRBV29-1
abundance: .
d_gene: .

CDR3aa: CAWRTQGAGTEAFF
CDR3nt: TGTGCCTGGAGGACTCAGGGGGCAGGCACTGAAGCTTTCTTT
j_gene: TRBJ1-1
v_gene: TRBV30
abundance: once
d_gene: TRBD1

CDR3aa: CASSQVDRGYYTEAFF
CDR3nt: TGTGCCAGCAGCCAAGTGGACAGGGGTTATTACACTGAAGCTTTCTTT
j_gene: TRBJ1-1
v_gene: TRBV14
abundance: .
d_gene: TRBD1

CDR3aa: CASSLGSGSGKLFF
CDR3nt: TGCGCCAGCAGCTTGGGGTCAGGGTCCGGAAAACTGTTTTTT
j_gene: TRBJ1-4
v_gene: TRBV5-1
abundance: .
d_gene: .

CDR3aa: CAISEAGQAKNIQYF
CDR3nt: TGTGCCATCAGTGAGGCAGGGCAGGCCAAAAACATTCAGTACTTC
j_gene: TRBJ2-4
v_gene: TRBV10-3
abundance: .
d_gene: .

CDR3aa: CASSSGQLIRGYTF
CDR3nt: TGTGCCAGCAGCTCGGGACAGCTAATCAGGGGCTACACCTTC
j_gene: TRBJ1-2
v_gene: TRBV28
abundance: .
d_gene: TRBD1

CDR3aa: CASSFTTGAVSYGYTF
CDR3nt: TGTGCCAGCAGCTTCACTACAGGGGCCGTGTCCTATGGCTACACCTTC
j_gene: TRBJ1-2
v_gene: TRBV13
abundance: .
d_gene: TRBD1

CDR3aa: CASSLPGTNEKLFF
CDR3nt: TGTGCCAGCAGTTTGCCGGGGACTAATGAAAAACTGTTTTTT
j_gene: TRBJ1-4
v_gene: TRBV27
abundance: .
d_gene: .

CDR3aa: CASSPRKGSSSGNTIYF
CDR3nt: TGTGCCAGCAGCCCCCGAAAGGGGTCGTCCTCTGGAAACACCATATATTTT
j_gene: TRBJ1-3
v_gene: TRBV5-6
abundance: once
d_gene: .

CDR3aa: CASSVGNQPQHF
CDR3nt: TGTGCCAGCAGTGTCGGCAATCAGCCCCAGCATTTT
j_gene: TRBJ1-5
v_gene: TRBV2
abundance: .
d_gene: .

CDR3aa: CASSLALVTNTGELFF
CDR3nt: TGCGCCAGCAGCTTGGCGCTAGTCACGAACACCGGGGAGCTGTTTTTT
j_gene: TRBJ2-2
v_gene: TRBV5-1
abundance: .
d_gene: .

CDR3aa: CASSTGLDQETQYF
CDR3nt: TGTGCCAGTAGTACGGGACTAGACCAAGAGACCCAGTACTTC
j_gene: TRBJ2-5
v_gene: TRBV19
abundance: once
d_gene: TRBD2

CDR3aa: CSVASGGPNTGELFF
CDR3nt: TGCAGCGTTGCTAGCGGGGGGCCCAACACCGGGGAGCTGTTTTTT
j_gene: TRBJ2-2
v_gene: TRBV29-1
abundance: .
d_gene: TRBD2